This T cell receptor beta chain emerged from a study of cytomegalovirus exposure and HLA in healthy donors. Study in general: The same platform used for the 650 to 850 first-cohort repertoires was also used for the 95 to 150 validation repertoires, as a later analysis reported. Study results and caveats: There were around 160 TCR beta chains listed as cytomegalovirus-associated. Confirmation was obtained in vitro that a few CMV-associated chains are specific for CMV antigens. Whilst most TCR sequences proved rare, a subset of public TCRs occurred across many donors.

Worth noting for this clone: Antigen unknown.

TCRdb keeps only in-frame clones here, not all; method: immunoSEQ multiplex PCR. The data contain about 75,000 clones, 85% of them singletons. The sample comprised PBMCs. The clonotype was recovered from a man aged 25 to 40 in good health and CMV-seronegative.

The CDR3 sequence is CASSLLTSGGELFF. As DNA, the CDR3 is TGTGCCAGCAGTCTCCTGACTAGCGGGGGGGAGCTGTTTTTT. The J gene is TRBJ2-2, the V gene TRBV28; 10 nucleotides match TRBD2. Germline CDR1 and CDR2: MDHEN and SYDVKM. J lost 8 bases, V lost 5 bases, and 5 bases had no gene match. The CDR3 is 14 residues long.